These 8 T cell receptor beta chains were sequenced from one sample in a study of blood T cell repertoires in COVID-19. Sequencing used immunoSEQ multiplex PCR; TCRdb keeps in-frame clones, though not all of them. Of under 300,000 clones in the sample, roughly 84% were seen once. The sample was peripheral blood. The receptors derive from a woman aged 40-49 years who had recovered from COVID-19.

Regarding this clone: At one end the junction does not follow the germline gene, possibly because of a read error. The chain recombines TRBV5-6 with TRBJ1-4, with a weak D call TRBD1 (5 bases). The CDR3 is made up of 13 amino acids. Germline-derived CDR1 and CDR2 are SGHDT and YYEEEE. CDR3 coding DNA: TGTGCCAGCAGCTTGGGCAGGGCCGCCCGCCCAATTTTC. It encodes CASSLGRAARPIF.

The rearrangement links TRBV5-5 to TRBJ2-3; 9 bases map to TRBD2. Germline V gene data show CDR1 as SGHKS and CDR2 as YYEKEE (reference sequence). The CDR3 has 15 residues. J lost 5 bases, V lost 4 bases, and 8 bases had no gene match. The DNA for the CDR3 is TGTGCCAGCAGCCCCCCGAGTAGCGGGGGAGATACGCAGTATTTT. Translated, it gives CASSPPSSGGDTQYF.

V and J are TRBV28 and TRBJ2-1, with a tentative D call TRBD2 (6 bases). V lost 8 bases and J lost 1, with 6 bases in between. CDR1 is MDHEN and CDR2 is SYDVKM in the germline V gene. The CDR3 runs to 12 residues. CDR3 coding DNA: TGTGCCAGCGGGGGGTCCTACAATGAGCAGTTCTTC. Translating it yields CASGGSYNEQFF.

V usage is TRBV5-1 and J usage is TRBJ1-6; D gene unclear. This CDR3 is built from 14 residues. Germline V gene lookup returns CDR1 SGHRS and CDR2 YFSETQ. V was clipped by 0 bases and J by 5 bases, with 6 bases between them. The CDR3 here is CASSLGLHNSPLHF. CDR3 DNA: TGCGCCAGCAGCTTGGGACTGCATAATTCACCCCTCCACTTT.

This chain uses TRBV6-5 with TRBJ1-4; D perhaps matches TRBD1 (5 bases). The CDR3 sequence is 13 residues long. Germline CDR1 MNHEY, CDR2 SVGAGI. V lost 0 bases and J lost 14, with 13 bases in between. CDR3 nucleotide sequence: TGTGCCAGCAGTTACTCGCGGGGGAGTATGCTGTTTTTT. Translating gives CASSYSRGSMLFF.

This chain links TRBV7-2 with TRBJ2-5; TRBD1 matches at 8 bases. The CDR3 totals 13 residues. Germline V gene sequence: CDR1 SGHTA, CDR2 FQGNSA. The J segment lost 4 bases and the V segment lost 3 bases, leaving 1 base of the junction unmatched. The CDR3 loop is CASSLDRAETQYF. In DNA, the CDR3 is TGTGCCAGCAGCTTGGACAGGGCAGAGACCCAGTACTTC.

The chain has TRBV12-5 and TRBJ1-1; D call uncertain. Germline loops: CDR1 LGHNT, CDR2 FRNRAP. This CDR3 is built from 14 residues. V lost 0 bases and J 10 bases, leaving 15 bases between the germline ends. The DNA for the CDR3 is TGTGCTAGTGGTTTGGTATGTCTATTGTGTGTAGCTTTCTTT. Translation: CASGLVCLLCVAFF.

This chain uses TRBV14 with TRBJ1-1; a weak D match, TRBD1 (6 bases). The V end was cut by 1 base, the J end by 7 bases, with 19 bases between. This CDR3 has 16 amino acids. Germline CDR1 and CDR2: SGHDN and FVKESK. The CDR3 protein is CASSQVIGRGFYEAFF. CDR3 nucleotide sequence: TGTGCCAGCAGCCAAGTTATTGGCAGGGGTTTTTATGAAGCTTTCTTT.